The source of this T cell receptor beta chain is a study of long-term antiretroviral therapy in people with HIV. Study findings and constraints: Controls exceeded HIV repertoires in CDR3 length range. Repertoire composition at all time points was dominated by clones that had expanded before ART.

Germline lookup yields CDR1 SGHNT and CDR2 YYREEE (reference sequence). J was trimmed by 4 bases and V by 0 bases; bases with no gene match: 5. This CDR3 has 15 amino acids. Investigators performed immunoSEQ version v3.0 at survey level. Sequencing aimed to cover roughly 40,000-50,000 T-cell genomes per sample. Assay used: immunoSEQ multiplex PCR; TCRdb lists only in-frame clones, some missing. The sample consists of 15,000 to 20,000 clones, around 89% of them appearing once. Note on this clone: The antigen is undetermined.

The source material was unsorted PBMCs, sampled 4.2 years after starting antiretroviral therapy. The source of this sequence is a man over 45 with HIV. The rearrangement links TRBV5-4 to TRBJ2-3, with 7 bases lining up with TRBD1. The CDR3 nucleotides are TGTGCCAGCAGCTTGGACAGGGGCTTTCCAGATACGCAGTATTTT. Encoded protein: CASSLDRGFPDTQYF.